This T cell receptor (beta chain) derives from a study of OX40 agonist ivuxolimab in advanced cancers. Libraries were prepared by immunoSEQ multiplex PCR; TCRdb keeps only in-frame clonotypes and omits some of them. The table has roughly 50,000 clones, around 90% seen once. Germline V gene lookup returns CDR1 LNHNV and CDR2 YYDKDF (reference sequence). This CDR3 is 15 amino acids long. V was cut by 0 bases and J by 5 bases, with 10 bases left in between. The chain uses TRBV15 and TRBJ2-2; D is unclear. Sequenced here: CD4+ or CD8+ T cells sorted from blood, sampled in a trial of the OX40 agonist ivuxolimab. The clonotype was recovered from an adult with an advanced solid tumor such as melanoma, head and neck, liver or kidney cancer. CDR3 sequence (DNA): TGTGCCACCAGCAGAGACGGTGGTTGGACCGGGGAGCTGTTTTTT. Amino acid sequence: CATSRDGGWTGELFF.